The subject of this entry is one T cell receptor (beta chain). The target antigen is unknown. The CDR3 length is 13 residues. The germline gives CDR1 MNHEY, CDR2 SVGAGI. Trimming removed 3 bases from V and 5 bases from J, with 10 bases in between. This record belongs to a study of cytomegalovirus exposure and HLA in healthy donors. The study's findings and limits: Reports described diagnosis of cytomegalovirus status by the classifier as highly specific and sensitive.

PCR amplification relied on 60 Vbeta primers (plus 13 Jbeta primers). The protocol was immunoSEQ multiplex PCR, while the TCRdb copy is restricted to in-frame clones and leaves out a portion. The table includes more than 130,000 clones, about three quarters detected once. The TCR sequence derives from a human donor in good health. The sample was PBMCs. The chain carries TRBV6-5 and TRBJ2-5; D is possibly TRBD2 (5 bases). CDR3 DNA sequence: TGTGCCAGCAGTTATGGAGGAGCGGAGACCCAGTACTTC. Its translation: CASSYGGAETQYF.